This record covers a single T cell receptor beta chain. Repertoires were generated with immunoSEQ multiplex PCR, while TCRdb's copy carries only in-frame clones and drops some. The sample lists around 52,000 clones; 83% were seen once. This record comes from a study of OX40 agonist ivuxolimab in advanced cancers. CDR3 length: 15 amino acids. Germline CDR1 reads LGHNA; CDR2 reads YNFKEQ. Trimming removed 1 base from V and 4 bases from J; junction bases left unmatched: 3. The sequencing here drew on CD4+ or CD8+ T cells sorted from blood, taken in a trial of the OX40 agonist ivuxolimab. The chain uses TRBV4-2 and TRBJ2-1; 8 bases line up with TRBD2. The TCR comes from an adult with an advanced solid tumor such as melanoma, head and neck, liver or kidney cancer. As DNA, the CDR3 is TGTGCCAGCAGCCAAGTCAGCGGGAGTTACAATGAGCAGTTCTTC. Its protein is CASSQVSGSYNEQFF.